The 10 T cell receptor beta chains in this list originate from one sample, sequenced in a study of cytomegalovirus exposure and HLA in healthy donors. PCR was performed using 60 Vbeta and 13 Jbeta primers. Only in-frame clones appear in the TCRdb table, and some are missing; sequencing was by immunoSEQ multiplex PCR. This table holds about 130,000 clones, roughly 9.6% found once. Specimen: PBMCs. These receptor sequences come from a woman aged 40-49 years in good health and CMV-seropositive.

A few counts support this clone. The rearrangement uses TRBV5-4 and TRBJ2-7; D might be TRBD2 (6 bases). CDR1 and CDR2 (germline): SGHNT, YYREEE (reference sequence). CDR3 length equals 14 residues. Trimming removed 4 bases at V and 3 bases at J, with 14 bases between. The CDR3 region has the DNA TGTGCCAGCAGCCCTGGGACGGGAGACTACGAGCAGTACTTC. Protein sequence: CASSPGTGDYEQYF.

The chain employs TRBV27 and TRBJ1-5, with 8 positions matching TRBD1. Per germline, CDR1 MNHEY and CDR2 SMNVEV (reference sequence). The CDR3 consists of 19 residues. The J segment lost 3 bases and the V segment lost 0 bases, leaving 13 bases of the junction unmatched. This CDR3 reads CASSLSLAGGAVINQPQHF. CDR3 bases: TGTGCCAGCAGTTTATCGTTGGCAGGGGGCGCGGTAATCAATCAGCCCCAGCATTTT.

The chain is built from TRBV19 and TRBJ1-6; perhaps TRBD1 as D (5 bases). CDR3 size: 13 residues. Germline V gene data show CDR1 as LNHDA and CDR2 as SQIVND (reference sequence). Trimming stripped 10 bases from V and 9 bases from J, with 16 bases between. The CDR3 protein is CATSGYGASPLHF. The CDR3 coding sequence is TGTGCCACCTCGGGCTATGGGGCTTCACCCCTCCACTTT. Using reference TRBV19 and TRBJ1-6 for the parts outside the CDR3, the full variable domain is DGGITQSPKYLFRKEGQNVTLSCEQNLNHDAMYWYRQDPGQGLRLIYYSQIVNDFQKGDIAEGYSVSREKKESFPLTVTSAQKNPTAFYLCATSGYGASPLHFGNGTRLTVT.

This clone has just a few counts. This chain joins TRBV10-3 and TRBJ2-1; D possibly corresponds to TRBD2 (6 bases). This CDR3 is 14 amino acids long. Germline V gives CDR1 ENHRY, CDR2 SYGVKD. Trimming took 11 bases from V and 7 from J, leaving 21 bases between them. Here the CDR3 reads CAPSTGRGLNEQFF. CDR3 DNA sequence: TGTGCCCCATCAACGGGCCGGGGACTTAATGAGCAGTTCTTC.

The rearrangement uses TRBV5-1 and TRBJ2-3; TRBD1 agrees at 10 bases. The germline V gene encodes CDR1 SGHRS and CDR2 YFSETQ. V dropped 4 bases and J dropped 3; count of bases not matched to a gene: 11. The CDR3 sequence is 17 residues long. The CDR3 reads CASSPGTGVPYTDTQYF. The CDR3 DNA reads TGCGCCAGCAGCCCAGGGACAGGGGTGCCTTATACAGATACGCAGTATTTT.

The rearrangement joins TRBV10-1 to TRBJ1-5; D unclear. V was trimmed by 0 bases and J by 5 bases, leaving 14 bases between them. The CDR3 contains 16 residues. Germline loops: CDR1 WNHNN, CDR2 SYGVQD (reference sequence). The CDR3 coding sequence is TGCGCCAGCAGTGAGTCCCCGGGTTTAAGCGATCAGCCCCAGCATTTT. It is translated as CASSESPGLSDQPQHF.

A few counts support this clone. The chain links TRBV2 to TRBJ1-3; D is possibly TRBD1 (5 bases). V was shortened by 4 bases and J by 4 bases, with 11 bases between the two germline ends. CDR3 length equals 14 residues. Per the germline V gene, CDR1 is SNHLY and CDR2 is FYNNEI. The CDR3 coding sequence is TGTGCCAGCAGTGGGAGGGGACTCGGAAACACCATATATTTT. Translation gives CASSGRGLGNTIYF.

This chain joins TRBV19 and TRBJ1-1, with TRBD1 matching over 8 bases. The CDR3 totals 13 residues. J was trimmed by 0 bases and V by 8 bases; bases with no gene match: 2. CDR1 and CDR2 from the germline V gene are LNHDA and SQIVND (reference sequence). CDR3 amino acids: CASQDRVNTEAFF. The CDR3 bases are TGTGCCAGTCAGGACAGGGTGAACACTGAAGCTTTCTTT.

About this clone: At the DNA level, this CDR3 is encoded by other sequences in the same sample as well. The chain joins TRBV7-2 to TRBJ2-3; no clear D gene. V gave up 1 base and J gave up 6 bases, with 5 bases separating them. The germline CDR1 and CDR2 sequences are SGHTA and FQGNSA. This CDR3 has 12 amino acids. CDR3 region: CASSLGRDTQYF. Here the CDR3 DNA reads TGTGCCAGCAGCTTAGGGCGGGATACGCAGTATTTT. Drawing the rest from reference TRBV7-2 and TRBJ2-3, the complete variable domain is GAGVSQSPSNKVTEKGKDVELRCDPISGHTALYWYRQSLGQGLEFLIYFQGNSAPDKSGLPSDRFSAERTGGSVSTLTIQRTQQEDSAVYLCASSLGRDTQYFGPGTRLTVL.

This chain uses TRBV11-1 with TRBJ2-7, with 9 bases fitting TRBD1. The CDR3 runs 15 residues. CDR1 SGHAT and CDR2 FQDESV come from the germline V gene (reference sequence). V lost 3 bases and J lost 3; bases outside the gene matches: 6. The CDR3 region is CASSFLQGAYYEQYF. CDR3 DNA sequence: TGTGCCAGCAGCTTTCTACAGGGGGCCTACTACGAGCAGTACTTC. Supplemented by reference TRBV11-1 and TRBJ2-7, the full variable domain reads EAEVAQSPRYKITEKSQAVAFWCDPISGHATLYWYRQILGQGPELLVQFQDESVVDDSQLPKDRFSAERLKGVDSTLKIQPAELGDSAMYLCASSFLQGAYYEQYFGPGTRLTVT.